The clone carrying this TCR beta chain was seen repeatedly, ten times or more. The antigen remains unidentified. The data originate from a study of T cells after yellow fever vaccination. Germline CDR1 and CDR2: SGHAT and FQNNGV. CDR3 size: 14 residues. Trimming left V 6 bases short and J 2 bases short, with 13 bases between. TCR cDNA, made by 5'RACE template switching, carried an added universal primer site and UMIs. TCRdb passed the 5' RACE reads through MiXCR, listing each CDR3 protein once. This sample yields over 150,000 distinct CDR3 sequences, of which around 7% are seen a single time; 2.5% to 3% belongs to the top ten. Findings and limits, study-wide: Post-booster repertoires contained most primary-vaccination clones again (almost 97% CD4, about 90% CD8). Abundant bulk-population clonotypes could contaminate the FACS-sorted repertoires.

Material: CD4+ T cells sorted from PBMCs, obtained around 5 days after the first yellow fever vaccination. This rearrangement joins TRBV11-2 to TRBJ1-2; D is unclear. The clonotype originates from a man between 18 and 29 years old who received the YFV17D yellow fever vaccine. The chain's CDR3 is CASRNSLVNYGYTF. In nucleotides, the CDR3 is TGTGCCAGCAGAAATTCCCTGGTCAACTATGGCTACACCTTC. The variable domain in full, with the rest retrieved from reference TRBV11-2 and TRBJ1-2, is EAGVAQSPRYKIIEKRQSVAFWCNPISGHATLYWYQQILGQGPKLLIQFQNNGVVDDSQLPKDRFSAERLKGVDSTLKIQPAKLEDSAVYLCASRNSLVNYGYTFGSGTRLTVV.